This T cell receptor beta chain was identified in a study of monozygotic twins with inflammatory bowel disease. Starting material for each TCR library was about 3,500 ng of total RNA. No DNA is given; TCRdb re-called the 5' RACE reads and lists each CDR3 protein once. The sample table includes more than 110,000 distinct CDR3 sequences. Comment on this clonotype: The antigen is not known.

Study results and caveats: Part of the variability in patient repertoires may have come from differing immunosuppressive treatments. Researchers reported no repertoire similarity difference between concordant and discordant twins, possibly from limited power. Neither one strong signal nor one clonotype associated with IBD was supported.

This TCR derives from a human donor with ulcerative colitis or Crohn's disease, or a healthy co-twin of an affected twin (not recorded which). The sequenced material came from blood.

The CDR3 is CAWSVQGPEAFF. The V gene is TRBV30, the J gene TRBJ1-1. CDR1 GTSNPN and CDR2 SVGIG come from the germline V gene (reference sequence). The CDR3 sequence is 12 residues long.